Shown below are 27 T cell receptor beta chains from a single sample sequenced in a study of blood T cell repertoires in COVID-19. Here immunoSEQ multiplex PCR was the method, and the copy in TCRdb shows in-frame clones only, minus some. The sample consists of some 300,000 clones, nearly 90% of them appearing once. The sequenced material came from PBMCs or T cells enriched from blood (not recorded which). These receptors were taken from a woman between 45 and 65 years old who had been exposed to COVID-19.

This clone was counted only a few times. The chain employs TRBV3-1 (or the pseudogene TRBV3-2) and TRBJ1-1, with TRBD1 matching over 7 bases. Germline assignment: CDR1 LGHDT and CDR2 YNNKEL (reference sequence). After removal of 0 bases from V and 0 bases from J, the junction contained 4 bases not matched to a gene. The CDR3 runs to 16 residues. The CDR3 sequence: CASSQETGVMNTEAFF. The CDR3 DNA reads as TGTGCCAGCAGCCAAGAAACAGGGGTTATGAACACTGAAGCTTTCTTT.

This clone was seen once. The J gene is TRBJ2-1, the V gene TRBV5-1; the D gene is possibly TRBD2 (5 bases). Germline CDR1 is SGHRS and CDR2 is YFSETQ. This CDR3 contains 12 residues. V was pared by 4 bases and J by 5 bases, with 7 bases between. CDR3 sequence (DNA): TGCGCCAGCAGCCTCGGGAACAATGAGCAGTTCTTC. Amino acids: CASSLGNNEQFF.

The chain recombines TRBV14 with TRBJ1-2; no clear D gene. From germline, CDR1 is SGHDN and CDR2 FVKESK. Trimming took off 1 base at V and 7 bases at J, with 7 bases between the two ends. The CDR3 covers 12 residues. As DNA, the CDR3 is TGTGCCAGCAGCCAAGGGAGAGGTGGCTACACCTTC. This sequence encodes CASSQGRGGYTF.

The chain uses TRBV3-1 (or the pseudogene TRBV3-2) and TRBJ1-3; tentatively, D is TRBD1 (5 bases). Germline CDR1 is LGHDT and CDR2 is YNNKEL (reference sequence). The CDR3 is 14 amino acids. Trimming pared 1 base from V and 4 bases from J, leaving 8 bases between. The CDR3 protein is CASSQGQLGNTIYF. Written as DNA, the CDR3 is TGTGCCAGCAGCCAAGGACAGTTAGGAAACACCATATATTTT.

V gene TRBV7-9 combines with J gene TRBJ1-4, with 10 bases fitting TRBD1. From germline, CDR1 is SEHNR and CDR2 FQNEAQ (reference sequence). V was clipped by 8 bases and J by 8 bases; unmatched bases: 11. The CDR3 spans 15 residues. In nucleotides, the CDR3 is TGTGCCAGCGGGTTAAGACAGGGGGCGGAGGAAAAACTGTTTTTT. It yields the protein CASGLRQGAEEKLFF. Full variable domain (remainder filled in from reference TRBV7-9 and TRBJ1-4): DTGVSQNPRHKITKRGQNVTFRCDPISEHNRLYWYRQTLGQGPEFLTYFQNEAQLEKSRLLSDRFSAERPKGSFSTLEIQRTEQGDSAMYLCASGLRQGAEEKLFFGSGTQLSVL.

Concerning this clone: One junction end does not reproduce the germline sequence, and a read error may be involved. CDR3: CASSAGFNRPQHF. CDR3 nucleotide sequence: TGTGCCAGCAGTGCAGGGTTCAATCGGCCCCAGCATTTT. The chain carries TRBV25-1 and TRBJ1-5; TRBD1 might be the D (5 bases). The CDR3 totals 13 residues. Germline assignment: CDR1 MGHDK and CDR2 SYGVNS.

The table lists this clone with a count of one. This rearrangement joins TRBV5-1 to TRBJ2-1, with D perhaps TRBD1 (5 bases). V lost 0 bases, J lost 5 bases, and 15 bases lay in between. Germline V gives CDR1 SGHRS, CDR2 YFSETQ. CDR3 length: 16 residues. The CDR3 is CASSLEAGSGNNEQFF. The CDR3 nucleotides read TGCGCCAGCAGCTTGGAAGCAGGGTCAGGGAACAATGAGCAGTTCTTC.

This clone was counted once. This chain joins TRBV4-1 and TRBJ1-5, with TRBD1 identical over 9 bases. This CDR3 is 15 amino acids long. V lost 4 bases to trimming and J lost 7 bases; unmatched junction nucleotides: 8. The germline V gene encodes CDR1 MGHRA and CDR2 YSYEKL. The CDR3 nucleotides are TGCGCCAGCAGCCTAGGACAGGGGATCGGGCAGCCCCAGCATTTT. This gives the protein CASSLGQGIGQPQHF.

The rearrangement uses TRBV28 and TRBJ2-2; D not resolved. The CDR3 runs 15 residues. V lost 2 bases and J lost 0, with 7 bases in between. Germline loops: CDR1 MDHEN, CDR2 SYDVKM. The CDR3 coding sequence is TGTGCCAGCAGTTTAGGTGGCCCGAACACCGGGGAGCTGTTTTTT. The encoded protein is CASSLGGPNTGELFF.

The chain combines TRBV19 with TRBJ1-4, with TRBD1 as a possible D gene (6 bases). Germline V CDR1 and CDR2: LNHDA, SQIVND (reference sequence). This CDR3 has 15 residues. The ends were cut back, 6 bases at V and 4 bases at J, with 15 bases in the middle. CDR3: CASRQNRAGNEKLFF. CDR3 nucleotide sequence: TGTGCCAGTAGGCAAAACAGGGCGGGTAATGAAAAACTGTTTTTT.

The gene calls are TRBV18 and TRBJ2-3, with a tentative D call TRBD1 (6 bases). Deletions cut 1 base from V and 6 bases from J, with 11 bases between. Germline assignment: CDR1 KGHSH and CDR2 LQKENI. CDR3 size: 14 residues. CDR3 amino acids: CASSPLPGVDTQYF. CDR3 nucleotides: TGTGCCAGCTCACCACTGCCAGGGGTGGATACGCAGTATTTT. The entire variable domain, with the rest obtained from reference TRBV18 and TRBJ2-3, is as follows: NAGVMQNPRHLVRRRGQEARLRCSPMKGHSHVYWYRQLPEEGLKFMVYLQKENIIDESGMPKERFSAEFPKEGPSILRIQQVVRGDSAAYFCASSPLPGVDTQYFGPGTRLTVL.

The chain carries TRBV5-6 and TRBJ2-1; 8 positions agree with TRBD1. CDR3 length equals 14 residues. Germline V gene sequence: CDR1 SGHDT, CDR2 YYEEEE. The trim removed 3 bases at V and 8 bases at J, leaving 7 bases unmatched. CDR3 coding DNA: TGTGCCAGCAGCTGGTGGACAGGGTTCCATGAGCAGTTCTTC. Its protein product is CASSWWTGFHEQFF.

The rearrangement joins TRBV27 to TRBJ1-5; D possibly corresponds to TRBD1 (6 bases). V was trimmed by 5 bases and J by 4 bases, leaving 12 bases between them. From germline, CDR1 is MNHEY and CDR2 SMNVEV (reference sequence). There are 14 residues in the CDR3. For the CDR3, the DNA is TGTGCCAGCAGTGCCCGGGGGGCTAATCAGCCCCAGCATTTT. It specifies CASSARGANQPQHF.

This clone appeared a single time. The rearrangement joins TRBV6-5 to TRBJ1-2; weak D call: TRBD1 (6 bases). V was pared by 6 bases and J by 7 bases, with 15 bases between. The CDR3 extends over 13 amino acids. Germline lookup yields CDR1 MNHEY and CDR2 SVGAGI. The CDR3 region is CASRPPGVGGYTF. The CDR3, as DNA: TGTGCCAGCAGACCGCCAGGGGTGGGTGGCTACACCTTC.

This chain joins TRBV5-1 and TRBJ1-6; TRBD1 might be the D (6 bases). V was trimmed by 3 bases and J by 5 bases, leaving 12 bases between them. Germline V gene lookup returns CDR1 SGHRS and CDR2 YFSETQ. The CDR3 has 15 residues. This chain's CDR3 is CASSSGVSDNSPLHF. CDR3 bases: TGCGCCAGCAGCTCAGGGGTTTCTGATAATTCACCCCTCCACTTT.

The chain recombines TRBV29-1 with TRBJ1-2, with D maybe TRBD1 (5 bases). This CDR3 spans 12 amino acids. Germline V gives CDR1 SQVTM, CDR2 ANQGSEA. V lost 4 bases, J lost 8 bases, and 14 bases lay in between. The CDR3 DNA reads as TGCAGCGTTGGGCAGGGTGCTGGGGGCTACACCTTC. Residues: CSVGQGAGGYTF.

This clone was seen once. The CDR3 DNA reads TGTGCCAGCAGTTTAAAGCCTAAAACGCGGGGGGGAACTGGGGCCAACGTCCTGACTTTC. Amino acid sequence: CASSLKPKTRGGTGANVLTF. This chain uses TRBV27 with TRBJ2-6, with TRBD2 matching over 9 bases. The germline V gene encodes CDR1 MNHEY and CDR2 SMNVEV (reference sequence). The CDR3 totals 20 residues. V lost 2 bases, J lost 2 bases, and 13 bases stayed unmatched.

The V gene is TRBV13, the J gene TRBJ2-3; 7 positions agree with TRBD1. The CDR3 is 17 amino acids. V trimming: 6 bases; J trimming: 2 bases; junction bases outside the gene matches: 14. The germline gives CDR1 PRHDT, CDR2 FYEKMQ (reference sequence). The CDR3 protein is CASSLYGGQKSTDTQYF. The CDR3 DNA reads TGTGCCAGCAGTCTGTATGGGGGACAGAAATCCACAGATACGCAGTATTTT.

The V gene is TRBV4-1, the J gene TRBJ1-5, with D uncertain. Germline V gives CDR1 MGHRA, CDR2 YSYEKL. The V end lost 1 base, the J end lost 7 bases, and 23 bases lay between the germline ends. CDR3 length: 18 residues. CDR3 coding DNA: TGCGCCAGCAGCCAAGGTTGGGCGGTTCGGGGTTTGGGGCAGCCCCAGCATTTT. Protein sequence: CASSQGWAVRGLGQPQHF.

The chain joins TRBV3-1 (or the pseudogene TRBV3-2) to TRBJ1-4, with a tentative D call TRBD1 (6 bases). The germline gives CDR1 LGHDT, CDR2 YNNKEL (reference sequence). The length of the CDR3 is 16 residues. The ends were cut back, 6 bases at V and 4 bases at J, with 18 bases in the middle. The DNA of the CDR3 is TGTGCCAGCAGTGCTACCACAGGGTGGGGTAATGAAAAACTGTTTTTT. Translated, it gives CASSATTGWGNEKLFF.

The J gene is TRBJ1-1, the V gene TRBV18; 8 positions agree with TRBD1. The CDR3 sequence is 15 residues long. J was trimmed by 6 bases and V by 4 bases; bases with no gene match: 10. Germline loops: CDR1 KGHSH, CDR2 LQKENI. This CDR3 is CASSLTTGAKAEAFF. The CDR3 bases are TGTGCCAGCTCACTCACGACAGGGGCTAAGGCTGAAGCTTTCTTT.

This clone turned up a few times. The chain couples TRBV4-1 to TRBJ2-1; TRBD2 is a possible D gene (5 bases). Germline CDR1 and CDR2: MGHRA and YSYEKL. The CDR3 spans 14 residues. The V gene lost 1 base and the J gene lost 9 bases, with 13 bases spanning the gap. CDR3 protein: CASSQGPGGGEQFF. DNA of the CDR3: TGCGCCAGCAGCCAAGGACCCGGTGGAGGTGAGCAGTTCTTC.

This clone was counted only a few times. DNA of the CDR3: TGTGCCAGCAGCCGAGACAGGGCATCGGGAAACACCATATATTTT. It codes for CASSRDRASGNTIYF. The rearrangement uses TRBV11-2 and TRBJ1-3; 7 bases agree with TRBD1. The CDR3 is made up of 15 amino acids. Germline V lookup: CDR1 SGHAT, CDR2 FQNNGV. V dropped 5 bases and J dropped 4; count of bases not matched to a gene: 8. Based on the CDR3 plus reference TRBV11-2 and TRBJ1-3, the full variable domain is EAGVAQSPRYKIIEKRQSVAFWCNPISGHATLYWYQQILGQGPKLLIQFQNNGVVDDSQLPKDRFSAERLKGVDSTLKIQPAKLEDSAVYLCASSRDRASGNTIYFGEGSWLTVV.

The V and J genes are TRBV24-1 and TRBJ2-3; 7 nucleotides match TRBD1. V dropped 4 bases and J dropped 2; count of bases not matched to a gene: 8. From germline, CDR1 is KGHDR and CDR2 SFDVKD. The CDR3 runs to 16 residues. The CDR3 nucleotides are TGTGCCACCAGTGAGCCCGACAGGGATGACACAGATACGCAGTATTTT. Translation gives CATSEPDRDDTDTQYF.

The chain links TRBV18 to TRBJ2-7; 10 bases line up with TRBD2. In germline, CDR1 is KGHSH, CDR2 LQKENI. The length of the CDR3 is 14 residues. After removal of 5 bases from V and 4 bases from J, the junction contained 5 bases not matched to a gene. The CDR3 is CASSGQLAGYEQYF. CDR3 sequence (DNA): TGTGCCAGCTCAGGCCAACTAGCGGGGTACGAGCAGTACTTC.

This sequence joins TRBV7-9 and TRBJ1-1, with 10 bases fitting TRBD1. This CDR3 has 13 amino acids. Trimming cost V 5 bases and J 4 bases; bases outside gene matches: 1. Germline V CDR1 and CDR2: SEHNR, FQNEAQ (reference sequence). In DNA, the CDR3 is TGTGCCAGCAGCGACAGGGGGCCCACTGAAGCTTTCTTT. Translating it yields CASSDRGPTEAFF.

Points on this clone: One end of the junction does not line up with germline, which may come from a read error. The chain employs TRBV7-7 and TRBJ2-6; D remains ambiguous. CDR3 length: 14 amino acids. Germline-derived CDR1 and CDR2 are SSHAT and FNYEAQ (reference sequence). The CDR3 DNA follows: TGTGCTAGCAGCTCCCTTCTTGGGGCCAACGTCCTGACTTTC. Its translation: CASSSLLGANVLTF.